A single TCR beta chain is shown here with its context. Its target antigen remains unknown. Nothing much larger sits one base from this clone, and base qualities are not available. This sample was included in a study of technical replicates of blood from a handful of donors (dated by TCRdb to 2016 to 2017). The library was made by the immunoSEQ multiplex PCR assay. TCRdb took this table from immuneACCESS and kept in-frame rearrangements with V and J called. Such tables lack part of the clones; where checked against another copy, unresolved V genes explain under half of the gap, and the rest is unexplained. This sample lists fewer than 20,000 clones; 65% to 90% were detected once. Around 12% of the sample goes to the ten largest clones. From the germline V gene (reference sequence), CDR1 is SGHNT and CDR2 is YYREEE. The CDR3 runs 12 amino acids, cysteine and phenylalanine included. This entry keeps only the CDR3 DNA: 36 bases, framed from base 1. Trimming removed 3 bases from V and 6 bases from J; the gene matches leave 1 base unexplained.

The TCR was taken from a human donor in good health. The chain is made from TRBV5-4 and TRBJ1-2, with 8 middle bases fitting TRBD1. The source material was PBMCs. The CDR3 protein is CASSSDRDGYTF. The DNA is TGTGCCAGCAGCTCGGACAGGGATGGCTACACCTTC.